This note documents a single T cell receptor (beta chain) sequence. Its antigen is currently unknown. cDNA reverse transcribed from extracted RNA served as the sequencing template. This table comes from immunoSEQ multiplex PCR, and its TCRdb copy is limited to in-frame clones, with some not included. Among 200,000 or so clones, over 45% were seen once, and the ten largest hold 4.5% to 6%. The source of the sample is a study of CD8+ T cells in alopecia areata. Points from the study as a whole: Scalp clonality dropped significantly under tofacitinib, as did expanded CD8+ top-100 clones.

This CDR3 has 14 amino acids. The V gene end was trimmed by 7 bases and the J gene end by 3 bases; junction bases not matched to a gene: 11. The germline V gene encodes CDR1 SQVTM and CDR2 ANQGSEA. Treatment in this sample: oral pan-JAK inhibitor, 5-10 mg twice daily. A FACSAria was used to sort CD4+ and CD8+ T cells. These cells came from PBMCs. This material consisted of CD4+ T cells sorted from blood, taken at week 24, from a patient treated with tofacitinib. J is TRBJ1-1 and V is TRBV29-1, with 7 bases lining up with TRBD1. The origin of this receptor is a human donor with alopecia areata. The CDR3 nucleotides read TGCAGCGGCATCAAACAGGGGCGGGACACTGAAGCTTTCTTT. This translates into CSGIKQGRDTEAFF.